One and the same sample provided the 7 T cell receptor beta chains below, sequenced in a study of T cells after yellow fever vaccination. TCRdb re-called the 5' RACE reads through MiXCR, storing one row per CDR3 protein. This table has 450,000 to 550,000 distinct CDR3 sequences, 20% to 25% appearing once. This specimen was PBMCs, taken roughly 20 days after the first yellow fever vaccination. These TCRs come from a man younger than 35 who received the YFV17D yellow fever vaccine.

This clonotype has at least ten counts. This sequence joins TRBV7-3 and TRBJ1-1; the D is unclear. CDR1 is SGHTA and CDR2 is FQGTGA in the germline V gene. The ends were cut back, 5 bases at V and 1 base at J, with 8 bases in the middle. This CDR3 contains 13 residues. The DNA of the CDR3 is TGTGCCAGCAGCAGCCGGAGGAACACTGAAGCTTTCTTT. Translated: CASSSRRNTEAFF.

The CDR3 protein is CASSLGWGSTDTQYF. The CDR3 DNA reads TGTGCCAGCAGCTTAGGTTGGGGTAGCACAGATACGCAGTATTTT. This chain uses TRBV7-9 with TRBJ2-3; no firm D call. Germline-derived CDR1 and CDR2 are SEHNR and FQNEAQ (reference sequence). The germline V and J ends were trimmed by 1 base and 0 bases, with 8 bases remaining between them. The CDR3 has 15 amino acids.

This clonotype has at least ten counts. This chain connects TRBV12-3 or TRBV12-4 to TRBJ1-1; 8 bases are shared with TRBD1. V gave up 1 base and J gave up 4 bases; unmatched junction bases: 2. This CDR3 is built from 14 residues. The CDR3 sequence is CASSLGDRGTEAFF. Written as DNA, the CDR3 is TGTGCCAGCAGTTTAGGAGACAGGGGCACTGAAGCTTTCTTT.

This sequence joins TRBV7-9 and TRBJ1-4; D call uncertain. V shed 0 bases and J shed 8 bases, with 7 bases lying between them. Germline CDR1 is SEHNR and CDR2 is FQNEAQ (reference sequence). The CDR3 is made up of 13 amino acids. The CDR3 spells CASSLAPGEKLFF. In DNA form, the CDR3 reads TGTGCCAGCAGCTTAGCCCCAGGCGAAAAACTGTTTTTT.

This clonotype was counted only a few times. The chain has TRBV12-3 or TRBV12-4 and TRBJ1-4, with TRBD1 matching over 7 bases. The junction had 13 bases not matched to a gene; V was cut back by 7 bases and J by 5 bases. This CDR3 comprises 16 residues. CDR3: CASKLALGTENEKLFF. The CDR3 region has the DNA TGTGCCAGCAAACTAGCGTTGGGGACAGAGAATGAAAAACTGTTTTTT.

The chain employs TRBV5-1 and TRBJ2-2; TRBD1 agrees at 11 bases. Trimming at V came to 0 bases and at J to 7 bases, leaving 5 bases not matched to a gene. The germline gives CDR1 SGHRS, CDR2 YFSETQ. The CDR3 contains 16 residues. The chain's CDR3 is CASSLARDRGNGELFF. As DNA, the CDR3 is TGCGCCAGCAGCTTGGCCCGGGACAGGGGGAACGGGGAGCTGTTTTTT.

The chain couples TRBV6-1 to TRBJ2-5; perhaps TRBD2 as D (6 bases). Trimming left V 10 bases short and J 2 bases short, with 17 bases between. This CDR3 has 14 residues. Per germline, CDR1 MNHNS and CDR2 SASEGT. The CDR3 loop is CAIGPEGRQETQYF. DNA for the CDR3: TGTGCCATCGGGCCGGAGGGACGGCAAGAGACCCAGTACTTC.